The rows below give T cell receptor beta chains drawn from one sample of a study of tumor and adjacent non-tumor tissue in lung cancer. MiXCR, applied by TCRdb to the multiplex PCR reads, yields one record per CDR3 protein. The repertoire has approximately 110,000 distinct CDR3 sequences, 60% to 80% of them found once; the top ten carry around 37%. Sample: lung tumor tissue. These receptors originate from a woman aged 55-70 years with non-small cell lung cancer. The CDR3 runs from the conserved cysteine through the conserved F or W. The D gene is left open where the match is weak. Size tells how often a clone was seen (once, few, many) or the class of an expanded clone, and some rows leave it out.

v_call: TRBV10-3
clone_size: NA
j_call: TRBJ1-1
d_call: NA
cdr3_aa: CVISETKSEGRNTEAFF
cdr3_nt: TGTGTCATCAGTGAGACTAAGAGTGAGGGACGAAACACTGAAGCTTTCTTT

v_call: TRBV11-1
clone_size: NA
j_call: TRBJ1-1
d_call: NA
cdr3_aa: CANSFIGGGAGAFF
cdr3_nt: TGTGCCAACAGCTTTATTGGGGGAGGAGCCGGGGCTTTCTTT

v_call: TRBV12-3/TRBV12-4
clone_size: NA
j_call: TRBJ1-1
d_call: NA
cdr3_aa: CASSFGQGVLKTEAFF
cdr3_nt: TGTGCCAGCAGTTTCGGGCAGGGAGTATTGAAGACTGAAGCTTTCTTT

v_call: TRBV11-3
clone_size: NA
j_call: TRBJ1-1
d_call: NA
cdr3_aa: CTSSLEGVNTEAFF
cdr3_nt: TGTACCAGCAGCTTAGAAGGGGTGAACACTGAAGCTTTCTTT

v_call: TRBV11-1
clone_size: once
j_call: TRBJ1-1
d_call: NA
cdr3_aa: CPSSRLDLWDEAFF
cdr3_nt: TGTCCCAGCAGCCGCCTTGACTTGTGGGATGAAGCTTTCTTT

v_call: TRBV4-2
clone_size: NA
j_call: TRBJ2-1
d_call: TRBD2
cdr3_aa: CASSQGSSSGTSGSEQLF
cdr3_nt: TGTGCCAGCAGCCAAGGATCGTCCTCCGGGACTAGCGGGAGTGAGCAGTTATTC

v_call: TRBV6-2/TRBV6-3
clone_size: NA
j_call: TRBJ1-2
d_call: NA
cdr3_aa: CASNDTYYGFTF
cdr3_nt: TGTGCCAGCAACGACACGTACTATGGCTTCACCTTC

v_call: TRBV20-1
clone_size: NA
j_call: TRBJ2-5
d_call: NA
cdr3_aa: CSSSDLGTVETQYF
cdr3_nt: TGCAGTTCTAGCGATCTTGGGACCGTAGAGACCCAGTACTTC

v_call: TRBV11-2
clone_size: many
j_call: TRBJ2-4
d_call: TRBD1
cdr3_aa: CASSGLKGAKRNIQYF
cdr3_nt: TGTGCCAGCAGCGGCCTCAAGGGGGCCAAACGGAACATTCAGTACTTC

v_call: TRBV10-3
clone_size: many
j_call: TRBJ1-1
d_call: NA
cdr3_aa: CAIGNTPTEAFF
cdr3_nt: TGTGCCATCGGGAACACCCCCACTGAAGCTTTCTTT

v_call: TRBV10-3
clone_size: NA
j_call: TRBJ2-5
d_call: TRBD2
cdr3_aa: CAIRGGNGGLEETQYF
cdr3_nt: TGTGCCATCCGGGGAGGCAACGGGGGACTAGAAGAGACCCAGTACTTC

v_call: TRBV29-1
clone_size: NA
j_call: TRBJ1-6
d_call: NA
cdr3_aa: CSAQPDGSGSPLHF
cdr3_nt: TGCAGCGCCCAACCCGACGGGAGTGGATCACCCCTCCACTTT

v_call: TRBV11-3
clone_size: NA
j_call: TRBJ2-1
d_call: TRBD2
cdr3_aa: CASSIGLTSGSHDEQFF
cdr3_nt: TGTGCGAGCAGCATAGGGTTGACTAGCGGGAGCCACGATGAGCAGTTCTTC

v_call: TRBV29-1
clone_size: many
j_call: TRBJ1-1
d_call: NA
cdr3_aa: CSVVGANTEAFF
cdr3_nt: TGCAGCGTTGTGGGCGCGAACACTGAAGCTTTCTTT

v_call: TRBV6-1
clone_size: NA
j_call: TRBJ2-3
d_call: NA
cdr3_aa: CASAFLRGNTDTQYF
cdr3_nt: TGTGCCAGCGCCTTTTTACGGGGAAACACAGATACGCAGTATTTT